The 17 T cell receptor beta chains below come from one sample, sequenced in a study of identifying expanded T cells in peripheral blood. Libraries were prepared by immunoSEQ multiplex PCR; TCRdb keeps only in-frame clonotypes and omits some of them. The sample yields roughly 78,000 clones, 90% seen once. Sequencing was carried out using blood. These receptors were taken from a person aged 18 to 75 in good health.

The chain carries TRBV21-1 and TRBJ1-2; TRBD1, as called in the table, went unchecked against the DNA. TRBV21-1 corresponds to a pseudogene. This CDR3 contains 18 residues. The CDR3 loop reads CASSKALLRQGLNYGYTF. The CDR3 coding sequence is TGTGCCAGCAGCAAAGCGCTACTTCGACAGGGGTTAAACTATGGCTACACCTTC.

A remark on this clone: Within the sample, other DNA sequences also encode this same CDR3. CDR3 protein: CASRETGELFF. Here the CDR3 DNA reads TGTGCCAGCAGAGAAACCGGGGAGCTGTTTTTT. The chain carries TRBV6-5 and TRBJ2-2, with D unresolved. This CDR3 has 11 amino acids. The germline CDR1 and CDR2 sequences are MNHEY and SVGAGI. V gave up 6 bases and J gave up 5 bases, with 4 bases separating them.

This chain connects TRBV27 to TRBJ2-7; 12 bases are shared with TRBD1. J was trimmed by 2 bases and V by 0 bases; bases with no gene match: 5. CDR1 is MNHEY, CDR2 SMNVEV, per germline (reference sequence). CDR3 length: 17 residues. The CDR3 spells CASSLSGQGAFAYEQYF. In nucleotides, the CDR3 is TGTGCCAGCAGTTTATCGGGACAGGGGGCGTTCGCCTACGAGCAGTACTTC.

V usage is TRBV7-9 and J usage is TRBJ1-1; D perhaps matches TRBD1 (6 bases). V lost 3 bases to trimming and J lost 6 bases, with 11 bases between them. Germline CDR1 reads SEHNR; CDR2 reads FQNEAQ (reference sequence). The length of the CDR3 is 13 residues. The CDR3 sequence: CASSFRGGAEAFF. The DNA of the CDR3 is TGTGCCAGCAGCTTCAGGGGTGGTGCTGAAGCTTTCTTT.

V gene TRBV27 combines with J gene TRBJ1-4, with D hard to call. Germline CDR1 is MNHEY and CDR2 is SMNVEV (reference sequence). V lost 8 bases, J lost 5 bases, and 12 bases lay in between. The CDR3 has 13 residues. Here the CDR3 reads CASGRRKNEKLFF. CDR3 sequence (DNA): TGTGCCAGCGGGAGACGGAAGAATGAAAAACTGTTTTTT.

The gene calls are TRBV7-2 and TRBJ2-1, with TRBD2 matching 14 bases. Germline V gene lookup returns CDR1 SGHTA and CDR2 FQGNSA. This CDR3 has 16 residues. The V and J ends lost 11 bases and 9 bases, in that order; junction bases with no gene match: 15. In DNA form, the CDR3 reads TGTGCCGTCCAGAAGGGGGGGACTAGCGGGAGTATTGAGCAGTTCTTC. The encoded protein is CAVQKGGTSGSIEQFF.

This clone was recorded a few times. The gene calls are TRBV2 and TRBJ1-6, with TRBD1 matching over 9 bases. The CDR3 is 16 amino acids. Germline lookup yields CDR1 SNHLY and CDR2 FYNNEI. Trimming cost V 6 bases and J 9 bases; bases outside gene matches: 12. The CDR3 protein is CASSNPPGQGISPLHF. CDR3 in DNA: TGTGCCAGCAGCAACCCTCCGGGACAGGGAATTTCACCCCTCCACTTT.

The V call is TRBV6-6, the J call TRBJ1-2; no reliable D call. V was clipped by 11 bases and J by 8 bases, with 6 bases between them. Germline lookup yields CDR1 MNHNY and CDR2 SVGAGI (reference sequence). This CDR3 contains 8 residues. DNA for the CDR3: TGTGCCGCCGGCGGCTACACCTTC. This sequence encodes CAAGGYTF.

The gene calls are TRBV5-1 and TRBJ2-5; 9 bases are a match to TRBD2. Germline CDR1 is SGHRS and CDR2 is YFSETQ. CDR3 size: 16 residues. J lost 0 bases, V lost 4 bases, and 7 bases had no gene match. Written as DNA, the CDR3 is TGCGCCAGCAGCGGTGGCGGGGGGGGGTACCAAGAGACCCAGTACTTC. This gives the protein CASSGGGGGYQETQYF.

This chain connects TRBV5-6 to TRBJ1-4; D ambiguous. The CDR3 is 17 amino acids. Trimming cost V 2 bases and J 0 bases, with 14 bases left between them. Germline V lookup: CDR1 SGHDT, CDR2 YYEEEE. The CDR3 is CASSFRGILATNEKLFF. As DNA, the CDR3 is TGTGCCAGCAGCTTCCGGGGAATCCTTGCAACTAATGAAAAACTGTTTTTT.

The J gene is TRBJ2-7, the V gene TRBV28; tentative D call: TRBD1 (5 bases). V was shortened by 4 bases and J by 0 bases, with 16 bases between the two germline ends. The CDR3 runs to 16 residues. Germline lookup yields CDR1 MDHEN and CDR2 SYDVKM. CDR3 DNA: TGTGCCAGCAGTTCGCCCAGGGCTGTTGGCTCCTACGAGCAGTACTTC. As protein: CASSSPRAVGSYEQYF.

CDR3 region: CASSVDMGQGEKVEQYF. The CDR3 DNA reads as TGTGCCAGCAGCGTTGACATGGGACAGGGGGAGAAGGTCGAGCAGTACTTC. The chain recombines TRBV9 with TRBJ2-7; TRBD1 matches 11 bases. The CDR3 sequence is 17 residues long. Trimming took 2 bases from V and 6 from J; bases not matched to a gene: 13. Germline values: CDR1 SGDLS, CDR2 YYNGEE.

The rearrangement joins TRBV13 to TRBJ2-7; D uncertain. This CDR3 region has 14 residues. Germline assignment: CDR1 PRHDT and CDR2 FYEKMQ (reference sequence). Trimming took 0 bases from V and 0 from J, leaving 6 bases between them. As DNA, the CDR3 is TGTGCCAGCAGCTTAGGGCTCAGCTCCTACGAGCAGTACTTC. It translates to CASSLGLSSYEQYF.

This clone was found once. The chain employs TRBV9 and TRBJ2-1, with 11 bases lining up with TRBD2. Germline CDR1 SGDLS, CDR2 YYNGEE. The CDR3 sequence is 15 residues long. The V gene end was trimmed by 1 base and the J gene end by 9 bases; junction bases not matched to a gene: 6. The CDR3 is CASSVTSGSLGEQFF. CDR3 nucleotides: TGTGCCAGCAGCGTAACTAGCGGGAGTTTGGGTGAGCAGTTCTTC.

This chain joins TRBV6-5 and TRBJ2-2; possibly TRBD1 for D (5 bases). Germline V gene data show CDR1 as MNHEY and CDR2 as SVGAGI. The CDR3 is 12 amino acids. The CDR3 spells CAHLQVTGELFF. The CDR3 bases are TGTGCGCATCTACAGGTGACCGGGGAGCTGTTTTTT.

The V gene is TRBV11-2, the J gene TRBJ1-4; D is uncertain. Trimming removed 3 bases at V and 4 bases at J, with 9 bases between. This CDR3 is built from 14 residues. Germline loops: CDR1 SGHAT, CDR2 FQNNGV. CDR3 sequence reads: CASSFTGVNEKLFF. The CDR3 bases are TGTGCCAGCAGCTTTACTGGGGTTAATGAAAAACTGTTTTTT.

The V gene is TRBV4-3, the J gene TRBJ2-3; D call uncertain. This CDR3 spans 12 amino acids. V was trimmed by 6 bases and J by 2 bases, leaving 6 bases between them. From germline, CDR1 is LGHNA and CDR2 YSLEER. The CDR3 loop reads CASSFSTDTQYF. For the CDR3, the DNA is TGCGCCAGCAGTTTCTCCACAGATACGCAGTATTTT.